This T cell receptor beta chain comes out of a study of blood T cell repertoires in COVID-19. The assay was immunoSEQ multiplex PCR, and TCRdb's table has in-frame clones only and misses some. The table shows 400,000 or so clones, with approximately 89% occurring only once. Germline V gene lookup returns CDR1 ENHRY and CDR2 SYGVKD. V shed 2 bases and J shed 3 bases, with 5 bases lying between them. This CDR3 is 13 amino acids long. The origin of this receptor is a woman in her thirties or forties with COVID-19, enrolled during active disease. The material sequenced was peripheral blood. The chain carries TRBV10-3 and TRBJ1-5; no reliable D call. The CDR3, as DNA: TGTGCCATCAGTGAGACAGACAATCAGCCCCAGCATTTT. Its translation: CAISETDNQPQHF.